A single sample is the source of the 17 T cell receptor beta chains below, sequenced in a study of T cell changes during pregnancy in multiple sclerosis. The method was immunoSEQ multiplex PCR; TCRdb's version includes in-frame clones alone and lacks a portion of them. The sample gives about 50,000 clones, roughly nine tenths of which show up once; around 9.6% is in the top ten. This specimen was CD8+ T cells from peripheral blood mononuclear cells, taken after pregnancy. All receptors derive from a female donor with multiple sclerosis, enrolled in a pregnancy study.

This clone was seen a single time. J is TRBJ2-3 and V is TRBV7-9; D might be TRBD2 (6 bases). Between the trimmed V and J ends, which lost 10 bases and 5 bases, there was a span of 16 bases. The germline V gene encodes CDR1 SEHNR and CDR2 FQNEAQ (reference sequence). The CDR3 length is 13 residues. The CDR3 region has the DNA TGTGCCACCCACTGGGGGGAAGAAGATACGCAGTATTTT. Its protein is CATHWGEEDTQYF. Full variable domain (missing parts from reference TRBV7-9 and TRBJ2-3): DTGVSQNPRHKITKRGQNVTFRCDPISEHNRLYWYRQTLGQGPEFLTYFQNEAQLEKSRLLSDRFSAERPKGSFSTLEIQRTEQGDSAMYLCATHWGEEDTQYFGPGTRLTVL.

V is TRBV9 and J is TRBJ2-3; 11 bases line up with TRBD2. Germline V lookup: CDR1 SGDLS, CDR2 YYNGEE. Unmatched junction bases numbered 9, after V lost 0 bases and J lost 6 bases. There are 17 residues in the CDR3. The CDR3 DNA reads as TGTGCCAGCAGCGTAGGACTCCCGGGACTAGCGGCCGATACGCAGTATTTT. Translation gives CASSVGLPGLAADTQYF.

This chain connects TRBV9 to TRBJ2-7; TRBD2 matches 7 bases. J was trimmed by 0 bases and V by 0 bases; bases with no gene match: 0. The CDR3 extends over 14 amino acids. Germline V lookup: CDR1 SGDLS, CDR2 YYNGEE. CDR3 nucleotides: TGTGCCAGCAGCGTAGGGGACTACTCCTACGAGCAGTACTTC. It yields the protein CASSVGDYSYEQYF.

The CDR3 is CASSLVRGSYEQYF. The CDR3 DNA is TGTGCCAGCAGCCTCGTCAGGGGCTCCTACGAGCAGTACTTC. This rearrangement joins TRBV5-5 to TRBJ2-7; maybe TRBD1 (6 bases). CDR3 length: 14 amino acids. Trimming cost V 4 bases and J 0 bases, with 11 bases left between them. Germline loops: CDR1 SGHKS, CDR2 YYEKEE (reference sequence).

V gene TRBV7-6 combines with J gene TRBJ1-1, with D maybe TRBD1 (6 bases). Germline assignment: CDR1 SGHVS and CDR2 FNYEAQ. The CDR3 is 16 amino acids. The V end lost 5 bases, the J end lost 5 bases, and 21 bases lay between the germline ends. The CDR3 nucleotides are TGTGCCAGCAGCCTCGGGGGGGCCACCCCGGGGACTGAAGCTTTCTTT. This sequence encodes CASSLGGATPGTEAFF.

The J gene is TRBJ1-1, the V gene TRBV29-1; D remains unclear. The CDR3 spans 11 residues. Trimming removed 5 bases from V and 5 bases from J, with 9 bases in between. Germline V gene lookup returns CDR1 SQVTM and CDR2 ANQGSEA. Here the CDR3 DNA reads TGCAGCGTTCCTGGCCTGACTGAAGCTTTCTTT. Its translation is CSVPGLTEAFF.

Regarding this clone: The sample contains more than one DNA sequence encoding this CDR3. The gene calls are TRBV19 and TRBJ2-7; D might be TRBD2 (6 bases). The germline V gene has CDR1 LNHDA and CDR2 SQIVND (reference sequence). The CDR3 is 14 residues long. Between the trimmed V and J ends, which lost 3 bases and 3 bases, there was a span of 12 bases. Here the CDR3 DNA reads TGTGCCAGTAGTATCGGAGGGGAGAGCTACGAGCAGTACTTC. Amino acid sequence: CASSIGGESYEQYF.

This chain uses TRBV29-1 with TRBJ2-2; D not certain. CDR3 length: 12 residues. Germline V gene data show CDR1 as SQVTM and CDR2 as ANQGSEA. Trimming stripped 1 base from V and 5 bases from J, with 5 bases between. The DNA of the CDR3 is TGCAGCGTTGAAGCGGGTACCGGGGAGCTGTTTTTT. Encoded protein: CSVEAGTGELFF.

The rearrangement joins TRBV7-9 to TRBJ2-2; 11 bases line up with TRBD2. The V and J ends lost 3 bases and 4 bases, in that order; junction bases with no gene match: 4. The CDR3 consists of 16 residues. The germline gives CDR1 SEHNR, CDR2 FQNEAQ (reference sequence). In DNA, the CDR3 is TGTGCCAGCAGCTTTAGCGGGGGGGCCGCCACCGGGGAGCTGTTTTTT. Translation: CASSFSGGAATGELFF. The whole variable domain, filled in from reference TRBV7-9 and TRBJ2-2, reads DTGVSQNPRHKITKRGQNVTFRCDPISEHNRLYWYRQTLGQGPEFLTYFQNEAQLEKSRLLSDRFSAERPKGSFSTLEIQRTEQGDSAMYLCASSFSGGAATGELFFGEGSRLTVL.

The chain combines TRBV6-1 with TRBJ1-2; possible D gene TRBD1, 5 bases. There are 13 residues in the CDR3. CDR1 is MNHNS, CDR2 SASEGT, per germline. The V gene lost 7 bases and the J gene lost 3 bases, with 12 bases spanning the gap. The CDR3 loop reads CASIRGTDYGYTF. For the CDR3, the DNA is TGTGCCAGCATCCGCGGGACGGACTATGGCTACACCTTC.

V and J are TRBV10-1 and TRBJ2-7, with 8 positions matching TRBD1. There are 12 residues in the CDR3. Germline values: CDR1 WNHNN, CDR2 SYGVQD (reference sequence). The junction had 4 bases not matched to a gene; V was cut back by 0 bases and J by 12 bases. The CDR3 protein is CASSESGDRPYF. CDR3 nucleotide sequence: TGCGCCAGCAGTGAGTCGGGGGACAGGCCGTACTTC.

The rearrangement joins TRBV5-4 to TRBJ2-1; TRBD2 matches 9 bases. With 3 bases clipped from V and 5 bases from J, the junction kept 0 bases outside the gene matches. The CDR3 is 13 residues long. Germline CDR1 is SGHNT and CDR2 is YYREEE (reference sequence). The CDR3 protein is CASSSSGDNEQFF. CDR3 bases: TGTGCCAGCAGCTCTAGCGGGGACAATGAGCAGTTCTTC.

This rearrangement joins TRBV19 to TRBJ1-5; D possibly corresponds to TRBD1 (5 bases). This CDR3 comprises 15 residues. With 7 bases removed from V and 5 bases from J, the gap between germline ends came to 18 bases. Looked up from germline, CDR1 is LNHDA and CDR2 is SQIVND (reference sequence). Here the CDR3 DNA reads TGTGCCAGTACGTTCCGCGGCGGAGGGGATCAGCCCCAGCATTTT. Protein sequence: CASTFRGGGDQPQHF.

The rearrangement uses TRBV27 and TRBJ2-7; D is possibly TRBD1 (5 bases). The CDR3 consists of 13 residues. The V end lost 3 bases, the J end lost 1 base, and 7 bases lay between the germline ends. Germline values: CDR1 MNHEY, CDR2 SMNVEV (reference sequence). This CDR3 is CASSLPGSYEQYF. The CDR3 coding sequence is TGTGCCAGCAGTTTGCCAGGGTCCTACGAGCAGTACTTC.

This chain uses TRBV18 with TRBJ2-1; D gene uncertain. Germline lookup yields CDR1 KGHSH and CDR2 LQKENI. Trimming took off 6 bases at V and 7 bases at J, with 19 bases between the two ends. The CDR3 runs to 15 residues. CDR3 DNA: TGTGCCAGCTCCCGTATGTCTCCTAGAAATAATGAGCAGTTCTTC. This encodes CASSRMSPRNNEQFF. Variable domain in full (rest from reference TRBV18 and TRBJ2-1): NAGVMQNPRHLVRRRGQEARLRCSPMKGHSHVYWYRQLPEEGLKFMVYLQKENIIDESGMPKERFSAEFPKEGPSILRIQQVVRGDSAAYFCASSRMSPRNNEQFFGPGTRLTVL.

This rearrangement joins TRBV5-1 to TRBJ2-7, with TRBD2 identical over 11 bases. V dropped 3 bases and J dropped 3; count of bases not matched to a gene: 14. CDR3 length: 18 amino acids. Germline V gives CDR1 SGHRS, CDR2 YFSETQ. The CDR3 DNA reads TGCGCCAGCAGCTCGTGGGCCGGGACTAGCGGAGATATCTACGAGCAGTACTTC. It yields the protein CASSSWAGTSGDIYEQYF.

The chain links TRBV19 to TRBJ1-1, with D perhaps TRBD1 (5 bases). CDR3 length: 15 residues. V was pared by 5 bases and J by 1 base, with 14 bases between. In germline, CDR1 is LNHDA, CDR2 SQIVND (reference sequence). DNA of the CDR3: TGTGCCAGTAGTGGGGACTTCGGAGGGAACACTGAAGCTTTCTTT. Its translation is CASSGDFGGNTEAFF.